The T cell receptor beta chain under discussion was sequenced for a study of cytomegalovirus exposure and HLA in healthy donors. Study-level background: Findings of an earlier analysis included roughly 110 million unique TCR beta sequences from some 200 million T cells. Across more than 350 genotyped donors, 81% landed in the Caucasian-associated ancestry cluster. Notes on the study in general: HLA alleles were associated with fewer than 20,000 TCR beta sequences in a later analysis at 0.05 false discovery rate.

A remark on this clone: Its specificity is not known.

CDR3 length: 14 residues. Trimming took 4 bases from V and 4 from J; bases not matched to a gene: 4. CDR1 and CDR2 (germline): MGHRA, YSYEKL. A multiplex PCR was run with 60 Vbeta primers and 13 Jbeta primers. The protocol was immunoSEQ multiplex PCR, while the TCRdb copy is restricted to in-frame clones and leaves out a portion. The sample yields roughly 100,000 clones, roughly 63% seen once. The sequence was obtained from a boy aged 5-17 years in good health and CMV-seropositive. Material for sequencing was PBMCs. The gene calls are TRBV4-1 and TRBJ2-7; 10 bases line up with TRBD1. The CDR3 sequence is CASSPGTGAYEQYF. The CDR3 nucleotides read TGCGCCAGCAGCCCAGGGACAGGGGCATACGAGCAGTACTTC.